One TCR beta chain is described in this entry. This sample stems from a study of T cell responses to AZD1222 COVID-19 vaccine. Germline V gives CDR1 SGDLS, CDR2 YYNGEE. Deletions cut 0 bases from V and 5 bases from J, with 15 bases between. CDR3 length: 16 residues. TCRdb keeps only in-frame clones here, not all; method: immunoSEQ multiplex PCR. The repertoire holds about 140,000 clones, with about 90% as singletons. The clonotype comes from an adult who received the MenACWY meningococcal vaccine as a control. Sequencing was performed on peripheral blood, taken 28 days after the second dose of the MenACWY control vaccine. J is TRBJ2-1 and V is TRBV9, with D possibly matching TRBD2 (7 bases). CDR3 DNA sequence: TGTGCCAGCAGCGTAGATCCACGGGGGGCCGACAATGAGCAGTTCTTC. The encoded protein is CASSVDPRGADNEQFF.